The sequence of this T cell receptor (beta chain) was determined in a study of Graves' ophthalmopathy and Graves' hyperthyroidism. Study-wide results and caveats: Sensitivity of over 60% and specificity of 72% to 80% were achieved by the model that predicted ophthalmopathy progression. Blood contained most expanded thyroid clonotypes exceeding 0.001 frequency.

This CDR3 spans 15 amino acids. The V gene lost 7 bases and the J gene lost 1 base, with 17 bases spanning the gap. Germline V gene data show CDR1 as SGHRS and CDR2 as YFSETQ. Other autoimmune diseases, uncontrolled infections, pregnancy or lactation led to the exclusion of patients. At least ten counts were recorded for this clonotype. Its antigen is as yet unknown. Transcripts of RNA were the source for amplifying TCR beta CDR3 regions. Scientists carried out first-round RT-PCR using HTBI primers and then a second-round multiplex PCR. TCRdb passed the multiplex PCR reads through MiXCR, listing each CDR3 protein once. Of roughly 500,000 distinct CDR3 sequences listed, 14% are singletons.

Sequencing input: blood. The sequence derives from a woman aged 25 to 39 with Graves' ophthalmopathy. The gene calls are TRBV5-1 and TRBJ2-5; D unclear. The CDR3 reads CASSPGTVFQETQYF. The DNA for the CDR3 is TGCGCCAGCTCTCCCGGTACTGTCTTCCAAGAGACCCAGTACTTC.